The clone carrying this T cell receptor beta chain was observed at least ten times. The antigen remains undetermined. Using its own MiXCR run on the 5' RACE reads, TCRdb lists one record per CDR3 protein. This table holds roughly 90,000 distinct CDR3 sequences, 9% found once. This entry belongs to a study of CD8 T cells in ankylosing spondylitis. Study-level results: Among TCR beta sequences, a motif of roughly 8 highly homologous variants appeared characteristic of ankylosing spondylitis blood.

Germline CDR1 is MGHRA and CDR2 is YSYEKL. V dropped 5 bases and J dropped 7 bases, with 21 bases sitting between them. The CDR3 consists of 15 residues. Sequencing was performed on blood, either unsorted or a sorted T cell fraction (not recorded which). This receptor was obtained from a male donor with ankylosing spondylitis. V usage is TRBV4-1 and J usage is TRBJ2-7; TRBD2 is a possible D gene (6 bases). CDR3 DNA sequence: TGCGCCAGCAGCACCAACTCGGGACTTAAACGGGAGCAGTACTTC. Its protein product is CASSTNSGLKREQYF.